Below are 15 T cell receptor beta chains sequenced from a single sample in a study of T-cell reconstitution after alpha-beta-depleted transplantation in children. Unique molecular identifiers were used in preparing the TCRbeta library. TCRdb ran MiXCR on the PCR reads and lists one entry per CDR3 protein. The profile shows 170,000 or so distinct CDR3 sequences, 6.5% to 7.5% of them singletons. The sample in question was PBMCs from the stem cell graft donor, obtained from the stem cell graft. Source of these receptors: a human donor who donated a stem cell graft to a child with Wiskott-Aldrich syndrome.

This clonotype showed up many times. The chain couples TRBV20-1 to TRBJ2-7; perhaps TRBD2 as D (6 bases). The V end lost 2 bases, the J end lost 2 bases, and 16 bases lay between the germline ends. CDR1 is DFQATT and CDR2 is SNEGSKA in the germline V gene (reference sequence). This CDR3 is 15 amino acids long. CDR3 region: CSARRTGGAAYEQYF. CDR3 in DNA: TGCAGTGCTAGAAGAACAGGCGGGGCGGCCTACGAGCAGTACTTC.

The sample holds a few counts of this clonotype. The CDR3 spells CASSPGQGSSGNTIYF. CDR3 DNA: TGTGCCAGCTCACCGGGACAGGGGAGCTCTGGAAACACCATATATTTT. The chain is built from TRBV18 and TRBJ1-3; 10 bases map to TRBD1. The V segment lost 3 bases and the J segment 0 bases; nucleotides outside the gene matches: 2. Germline V CDR1 and CDR2: KGHSH, LQKENI. This CDR3 region has 16 residues.

The rearrangement links TRBV5-1 to TRBJ1-5; possibly TRBD1 for D (6 bases). Trimming shortened V by 4 bases and J by 1 base, and 12 bases separated the two germline ends. Germline values: CDR1 SGHRS, CDR2 YFSETQ. This CDR3 is built from 15 residues. CDR3 coding DNA: TGCGCCAGCAGCATTACAGGGCTGAGCAATCAGCCCCAGCATTTT. It translates to CASSITGLSNQPQHF.

The chain couples TRBV11-2 to TRBJ1-3; D is uncertain. V was pared by 5 bases and J by 1 base, with 9 bases between. The germline V gene has CDR1 SGHAT and CDR2 FQNNGV. The CDR3 covers 14 residues. CDR3 residues: CASSSGVSGNTIYF. CDR3 in DNA: TGTGCCAGCAGCAGTGGTGTTTCTGGAAACACCATATATTTT.

This clonotype was seen many times. CDR3 sequence: CATSDFAVAGRDTQYF. In nucleotides, the CDR3 is TGTGCCACCAGTGACTTCGCGGTAGCGGGTAGAGATACGCAGTATTTT. This rearrangement joins TRBV24-1 to TRBJ2-3; 7 bases are a match to TRBD2. The J segment lost 5 bases and the V segment lost 4 bases, leaving 11 bases of the junction unmatched. Per the germline V gene, CDR1 is KGHDR and CDR2 is SFDVKD. This CDR3 is 16 amino acids long.

This clonotype was seen many times. This chain joins TRBV14 and TRBJ2-5; D uncertain. CDR3 length: 15 residues. Per the germline V gene, CDR1 is SGHDN and CDR2 is FVKESK. V was trimmed by 0 bases and J by 0 bases, leaving 8 bases between them. CDR3 protein: CASSQDYDHQETQYF. In DNA form, the CDR3 reads TGTGCCAGCAGCCAAGATTACGACCACCAAGAGACCCAGTACTTC.

The rearrangement joins TRBV5-1 to TRBJ2-1; TRBD2 is a possible D gene (5 bases). The CDR3 runs to 14 residues. Per the germline V gene, CDR1 is SGHRS and CDR2 is YFSETQ. The germline V and J ends were trimmed by 6 bases and 4 bases, with 14 bases remaining between them. The CDR3 spells CASTEGFDYNEQFF. The CDR3 nucleotides read TGCGCCAGCACCGAGGGATTTGATTACAATGAGCAGTTCTTC.

The table lists this clonotype with a few counts. The chain recombines TRBV5-5 with TRBJ1-1; possible D gene TRBD1, 6 bases. V was shortened by 3 bases and J by 6 bases, with 18 bases between the two germline ends. The CDR3 consists of 15 residues. Germline assignment: CDR1 SGHKS and CDR2 YYEKEE (reference sequence). The CDR3 reads CASSWGPGTRSEAFF. The CDR3 DNA is TGTGCCAGCAGCTGGGGGCCGGGGACGAGGTCTGAAGCTTTCTTT.

This clonotype has at least ten counts. The chain couples TRBV5-5 to TRBJ2-7, with TRBD1 as a possible D gene (7 bases). The germline gives CDR1 SGHKS, CDR2 YYEKEE (reference sequence). The CDR3 is made up of 14 amino acids. Trimming removed 0 bases from V and 6 bases from J, with 13 bases in between. The CDR3 region is CASSLGGTAAEQYF. For the CDR3, the DNA is TGTGCCAGCAGCTTGGGCGGGACAGCGGCCGAGCAGTACTTC.

This clonotype was observed many times. The rearrangement joins TRBV24-1 to TRBJ2-3; the D is unclear. The germline V gene encodes CDR1 KGHDR and CDR2 SFDVKD. The CDR3 has 12 amino acids. V lost 6 bases and J 4 bases, leaving 7 bases between the germline ends. CDR3: CATSTSSDTQYF. The CDR3 DNA sequence: TGTGCCACCAGTACCTCCTCAGATACGCAGTATTTT.

This clonotype showed up many times. For the CDR3, the DNA is TGCGCCAGCAGCTTCAACGGGGTAAAAGAGACCCAGTACTTC. This gives the protein CASSFNGVKETQYF. The J gene is TRBJ2-5, the V gene TRBV5-1, with D possibly TRBD2 on 5 matching bases. The CDR3 is 14 residues long. CDR1 SGHRS and CDR2 YFSETQ come from the germline V gene. Trimming shortened V by 2 bases and J by 3 bases, and 11 bases separated the two germline ends.

This clonotype came up many times. The chain employs TRBV27 and TRBJ2-3, with 7 bases fitting TRBD1. V was clipped by 5 bases and J by 6 bases; unmatched bases: 17. Germline assignment: CDR1 MNHEY and CDR2 SMNVEV (reference sequence). There are 17 residues in the CDR3. The CDR3 nucleotides read TGTGCCAGCAGTACTACGGGACAGTCCACTCCCGGGGATACGCAGTATTTT. This encodes CASSTTGQSTPGDTQYF.

In this sample, this clonotype turned up many times. V and J are TRBV12-3 or TRBV12-4 and TRBJ1-2, with D possibly TRBD1 on 6 matching bases. V dropped 2 bases and J dropped 4 bases, with 14 bases sitting between them. CDR3 length: 15 amino acids. In DNA form, the CDR3 reads TGTGCCAGCAGTTTATCTGGGGGCATCAGCTATGGCTACACCTTC. It encodes CASSLSGGISYGYTF.

This clonotype has ten or more counts. The gene calls are TRBV20-1 and TRBJ1-4; D call uncertain. The ends were cut back, 6 bases at V and 5 bases at J, with 16 bases in the middle. CDR1 and CDR2 from the germline V gene are DFQATT and SNEGSKA (reference sequence). CDR3 size: 14 residues. The CDR3 spells CSALGETGNEKLFF. DNA of the CDR3: TGCAGTGCCTTGGGCGAGACGGGAAATGAAAAACTGTTTTTT.

This clonotype was recorded at least ten times. The chain uses TRBV2 and TRBJ2-2, with D tentatively TRBD1 or TRBD2 (5 bases each). The germline gives CDR1 SNHLY, CDR2 FYNNEI. The CDR3 runs 15 residues. Trimming left V 1 base short and J 4 bases short, with 10 bases between. For the CDR3, the DNA is TGTGCCAGCAGTGAAGTTGGGGGTGGCACCGGGGAGCTGTTTTTT. The encoded protein is CASSEVGGGTGELFF. The full variable domain, rest sourced from reference TRBV2 and TRBJ2-2, is EPEVTQTPSHQVTQMGQEVILRCVPISNHLYFYWYRQILGQKVEFLVSFYNNEISEKSEIFDDQFSVERPDGSNFTLKIRSTKLEDSAMYFCASSEVGGGTGELFFGEGSRLTVL.